The 19 T cell receptor beta chains reported below all come from one sample, sequenced in a study of PD-L1 blockade in urothelial cancer. Described time point: pretreatment peripheral blood. TCRdb's table, derived via immunoSEQ multiplex PCR, lists solely in-frame clones and lacks some. The top ten hold around 1.7% of the sample, which has tens of thousands of clones, around four fifths seen once. Specimen: PBMCs, collected around atezolizumab (anti-PD-L1) treatment. The receptor source for this set is a man between 65 and 85 years old with urothelial cancer.

The genes are TRBV5-1 and TRBJ2-3, with TRBD2 identical over 9 bases. This CDR3 comprises 15 residues. The junction had 7 bases not matched to a gene; V was cut back by 4 bases and J by 4 bases. Looked up from germline, CDR1 is SGHRS and CDR2 is YFSETQ. The CDR3, as DNA: TGCGCCAGCAGCCTTCAAGCGGGAGGATCAGATACGCAGTATTTT. Translating it yields CASSLQAGGSDTQYF.

The table lists this clone with a few counts. The chain links TRBV4-2 to TRBJ2-7; 10 positions match TRBD2. The CDR3 length is 17 residues. Germline-derived CDR1 and CDR2 are LGHNA and YNFKEQ. Losses at the gene ends were 0 bases for V and 2 bases for J; bases not matched to a gene: 7. The CDR3 protein is CASSQEGVAGGPYEQYF. The DNA of the CDR3 is TGTGCCAGCAGCCAAGAGGGGGTAGCGGGGGGACCCTACGAGCAGTACTTC.

This chain links TRBV2 with TRBJ2-1; TRBD2 might be the D (5 bases). V dropped 2 bases and J dropped 14 bases, with 19 bases sitting between them. The CDR3 has 14 amino acids. Germline values: CDR1 SNHLY, CDR2 FYNNEI. The CDR3 DNA follows: TGTGCCAGCAGTGAAAGGGCGGGCGGCCCGACGAAGTTCTTC. Its protein product is CASSERAGGPTKFF.

This chain uses TRBV4-3 with TRBJ2-7; TRBD1 might be the D (5 bases). Germline CDR1 and CDR2: LGHNA and YSLEER. The CDR3 is 16 residues long. Trimming stripped 2 bases from V and 3 bases from J, with 17 bases between. DNA of the CDR3: TGCGCCAGCAGCCAACTGTGGCAGGGCCTGTACTACGAGCAGTACTTC. Amino acid sequence: CASSQLWQGLYYEQYF.

J is TRBJ1-5 and V is TRBV5-5; D is perhaps TRBD1 (5 bases). Germline V gives CDR1 SGHKS, CDR2 YYEKEE (reference sequence). The CDR3 has 17 amino acids. Trimming pared 0 bases from V and 1 base from J, leaving 14 bases between. The CDR3 protein is CASSLAPQGSSNQPQHF. DNA for the CDR3: TGTGCCAGCAGCTTGGCGCCCCAGGGTTCCAGCAATCAGCCCCAGCATTTT.

This clone was counted between two and nine times. J is TRBJ1-2 and V is TRBV10-3; D gene ambiguous. Trimming left V 0 bases short and J 7 bases short, with 9 bases between. Germline CDR1 is ENHRY and CDR2 is SYGVKD. The CDR3 has 13 amino acids. CDR3 amino acids: CAISESTRGGYTF. The CDR3 DNA follows: TGTGCCATCAGTGAGTCGACTCGGGGTGGCTACACCTTC.

The V gene is TRBV9, the J gene TRBJ2-5; TRBD1 matches at 11 bases. The CDR3 is 14 residues long. CDR1 is SGDLS, CDR2 YYNGEE, per germline. V was pared by 3 bases and J by 5 bases, with 3 bases of the junction left unmatched. The CDR3 nucleotides read TGTGCCAGCAGCGCCGGGACAGGGGGGGAGACCCAGTACTTC. Encoded protein: CASSAGTGGETQYF.

This rearrangement joins TRBV9 to TRBJ1-6; D might be TRBD1 (5 bases). V lost 0 bases, J lost 9 bases, and 13 bases lay in between. CDR1 SGDLS and CDR2 YYNGEE come from the germline V gene. This CDR3 has 15 residues. The DNA for the CDR3 is TGTGCCAGCAGCGTAGAACCAGGGTCGGGTTCACCCCTCCACTTT. Encoded protein: CASSVEPGSGSPLHF. Variable domain in full (rest from reference TRBV9 and TRBJ1-6): DSGVTQTPKHLITATGQRVTLRCSPRSGDLSVYWYQQSLDQGLQFLIQYYNGEERAKGNILERFSAQQFPDLHSELNLSSLELGDSALYFCASSVEPGSGSPLHFGNGTRLTVT.

DNA of the CDR3: TGTGCCACAACGAGGGGACTAAGCAATCAGCCCCAGCATTTT. Amino acid sequence: CATTRGLSNQPQHF. The chain carries TRBV2 and TRBJ1-5; TRBD1 is a possible D gene (5 bases). V dropped 10 bases and J dropped 1 base, with 14 bases sitting between them. This CDR3 is built from 14 residues. Germline V gives CDR1 SNHLY, CDR2 FYNNEI.

This clone was found once. The chain uses TRBV19 and TRBJ2-3, with TRBD2 as a possible D gene (5 bases). The V end was cut by 4 bases, the J end by 6 bases, with 17 bases between. This CDR3 region has 15 residues. Germline loops: CDR1 LNHDA, CDR2 SQIVND (reference sequence). The CDR3 spells CASSTRAARQDTQYF. Written as DNA, the CDR3 is TGTGCCAGTAGTACGCGGGCAGCCAGGCAGGATACGCAGTATTTT.

The chain joins TRBV7-6 to TRBJ2-1, with TRBD2 as a possible D gene (5 bases). This CDR3 has 17 residues. Trimming left V 4 bases short and J 9 bases short, with 25 bases between. CDR1 is SGHVS and CDR2 is FNYEAQ in the germline V gene. The DNA of the CDR3 is TGTGCCAGCAGCTCGGAGCGGTTTAGTGGGATGGCGGGTGAGCAGTTCTTC. It specifies CASSSERFSGMAGEQFF. The full variable domain, rest sourced from reference TRBV7-6 and TRBJ2-1, is GAGVSQSPRYKVTKRGQDVALRCDPISGHVSLYWYRQALGQGPEFLTYFNYEAQQDKSGLPNDRFSAERPEGSISTLTIQRTEQRDSAMYRCASSSERFSGMAGEQFFGPGTRLTVL.

The rearrangement joins TRBV5-1 to TRBJ2-7, with D maybe TRBD1 (6 bases). CDR1 is SGHRS and CDR2 is YFSETQ in the germline V gene. This CDR3 comprises 14 residues. Trimming left V 1 base short and J 2 bases short, with 10 bases between. The CDR3 here is CASSLQQGPYEQYF. The DNA for the CDR3 is TGCGCCAGCAGCTTGCAACAGGGACCCTACGAGCAGTACTTC.

The gene calls are TRBV9 and TRBJ2-3, with TRBD2 matching over 8 bases. V was clipped by 4 bases and J by 4 bases; unmatched bases: 8. CDR3 length: 15 residues. The germline CDR1 and CDR2 sequences are SGDLS and YYNGEE. CDR3 nucleotide sequence: TGTGCCAGCAGCCCCTGGACTAGCACCCCAGATACGCAGTATTTT. Protein product: CASSPWTSTPDTQYF.

The chain combines TRBV28 with TRBJ2-1; 7 nucleotides match TRBD1. With V trimmed by 5 bases and J by 4 bases, 17 bases remained unmatched. This CDR3 region has 18 residues. The germline CDR1 and CDR2 sequences are MDHEN and SYDVKM. The CDR3 protein is CASSTPRTGRGDYNEQFF. DNA for the CDR3: TGTGCCAGCAGTACACCCCGGACAGGTAGAGGCGATTACAATGAGCAGTTCTTC.

This clone came up a few times. J is TRBJ2-2 and V is TRBV2; weak D call: TRBD1 (6 bases). Deletions cut 6 bases from V and 4 bases from J, with 12 bases between. Germline lookup yields CDR1 SNHLY and CDR2 FYNNEI. The CDR3 sequence is 14 residues long. This CDR3 reads CASRGDRTTGELFF. CDR3 DNA sequence: TGTGCCAGCAGAGGAGACAGGACCACCGGGGAGCTGTTTTTT.

This chain links TRBV19 with TRBJ2-7; 12 nucleotides agree with TRBD2. The CDR3 has 15 residues. V lost 1 base to trimming and J lost 6 bases; unmatched junction nucleotides: 4. From germline, CDR1 is LNHDA and CDR2 SQIVND (reference sequence). The CDR3: CASSIGLAGAIEQYF. CDR3 sequence (DNA): TGTGCCAGTAGTATAGGACTAGCGGGAGCAATCGAGCAGTACTTC.

V gene TRBV7-3 combines with J gene TRBJ2-3, with 9 bases lining up with TRBD2. CDR3 length: 16 residues. Germline CDR1 reads SGHTA; CDR2 reads FQGTGA. The V and J ends lost 2 bases and 4 bases, in that order; junction bases with no gene match: 7. CDR3 region: CASSLGVAGGADTQYF. The CDR3 nucleotides read TGTGCCAGCAGCTTAGGTGTTGCGGGAGGGGCAGATACGCAGTATTTT.

CDR3: CSSGRHGETQYF. The CDR3 region has the DNA TGCAGCAGCGGGAGACATGGGGAGACCCAGTACTTC. The chain carries TRBV29-1 and TRBJ2-5; 8 bases line up with TRBD2. The germline CDR1 and CDR2 sequences are SQVTM and ANQGSEA. The CDR3 length is 12 residues. V lost 8 bases to trimming and J lost 5 bases; unmatched junction nucleotides: 7.

The chain is built from TRBV6-5 and TRBJ2-1, with 11 bases fitting TRBD2. Germline trimming cut 7 bases from V and 7 bases from J; bases unmatched to any gene: 6. This CDR3 spans 14 amino acids. Looked up from germline, CDR1 is MNHEY and CDR2 is SVGAGI. CDR3 nucleotides: TGTGCCAGCACCGTAACTAGCGGGAGAAATGAGCAGTTCTTC. This codes for CASTVTSGRNEQFF.